This entry features one T cell receptor (beta chain) sequence. Its antigen remains unidentified. The sample comes from a study of CD8 T cells in ankylosing spondylitis. Study-wide results and caveats: Those disease-linked clones were CD8+; they were also relatively rare in peripheral blood. What seemed typical of ankylosing spondylitis blood was a TCR beta motif built from roughly 8 highly homologous variants.

In TCRdb, the 5' RACE reads were re-called with MiXCR into one record per CDR3 protein. The table has approximately 220,000 distinct CDR3 sequences, about 10% seen once. Germline trimming cut 5 bases from V and 0 bases from J; bases unmatched to any gene: 7. This CDR3 is 16 amino acids long. The germline CDR1 and CDR2 sequences are MDHEN and SYDVKM. The sequenced sample was blood, either unsorted or a sorted T cell fraction (not recorded which). The genes are TRBV28 and TRBJ2-1, with TRBD1 matching 7 bases. The TCR was taken from a male donor with ankylosing spondylitis or in good health (not recorded which). CDR3 nucleotide sequence: TGTGCCAGCAGTGAACAGACAGGGAGCTCCTACAATGAGCAGTTCTTC. It codes for CASSEQTGSSYNEQFF. Complete variable domain (other parts from reference TRBV28 and TRBJ2-1): DVKVTQSSRYLVKRTGEKVFLECVQDMDHENMFWYRQDPGLGLRLIYFSYDVKMKEKGDIPEGYSVSREKKERFSLILESASTNQTSMYLCASSEQTGSSYNEQFFGPGTRLTVL.